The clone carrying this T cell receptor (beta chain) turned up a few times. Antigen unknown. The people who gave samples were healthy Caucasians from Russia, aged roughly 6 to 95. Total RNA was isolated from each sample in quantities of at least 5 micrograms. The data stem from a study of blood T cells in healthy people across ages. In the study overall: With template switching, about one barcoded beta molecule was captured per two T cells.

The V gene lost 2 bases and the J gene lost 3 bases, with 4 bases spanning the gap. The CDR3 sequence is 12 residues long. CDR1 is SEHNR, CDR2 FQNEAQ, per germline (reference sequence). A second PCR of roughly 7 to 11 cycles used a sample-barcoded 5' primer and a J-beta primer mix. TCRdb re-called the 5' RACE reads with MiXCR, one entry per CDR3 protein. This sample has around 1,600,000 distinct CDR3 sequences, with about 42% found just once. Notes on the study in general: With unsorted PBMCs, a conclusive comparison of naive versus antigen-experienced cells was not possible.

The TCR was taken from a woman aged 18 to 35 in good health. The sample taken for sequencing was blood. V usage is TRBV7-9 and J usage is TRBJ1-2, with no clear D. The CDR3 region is CASSLRHYGYTF. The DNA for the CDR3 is TGTGCCAGCAGCTTAAGGCACTATGGCTACACCTTC.